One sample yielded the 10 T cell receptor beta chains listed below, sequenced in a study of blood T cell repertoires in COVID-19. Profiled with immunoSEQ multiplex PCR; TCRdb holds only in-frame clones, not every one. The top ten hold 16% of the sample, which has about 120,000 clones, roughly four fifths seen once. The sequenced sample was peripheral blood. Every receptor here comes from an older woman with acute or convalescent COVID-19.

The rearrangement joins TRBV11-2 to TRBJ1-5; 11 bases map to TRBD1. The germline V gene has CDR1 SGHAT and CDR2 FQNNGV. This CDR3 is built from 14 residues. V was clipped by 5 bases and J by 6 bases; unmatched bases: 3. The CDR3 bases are TGTGCCAGCAGCAGGACAGGGGGCCTTCAGCCCCAGCATTTT. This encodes CASSRTGGLQPQHF. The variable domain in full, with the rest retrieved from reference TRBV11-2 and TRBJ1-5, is EAGVAQSPRYKIIEKRQSVAFWCNPISGHATLYWYQQILGQGPKLLIQFQNNGVVDDSQLPKDRFSAERLKGVDSTLKIQPAKLEDSAVYLCASSRTGGLQPQHFGDGTRLSIL.

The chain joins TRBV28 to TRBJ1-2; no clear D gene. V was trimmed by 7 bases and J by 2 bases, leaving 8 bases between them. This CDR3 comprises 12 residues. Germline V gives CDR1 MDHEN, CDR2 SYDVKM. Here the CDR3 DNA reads TGTGCCAGCAATACGAGAAACTATGGCTACACCTTC. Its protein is CASNTRNYGYTF.

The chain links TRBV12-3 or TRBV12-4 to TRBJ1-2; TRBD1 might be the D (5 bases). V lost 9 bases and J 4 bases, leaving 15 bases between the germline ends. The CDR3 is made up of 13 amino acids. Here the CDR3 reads CASSGYSGYGYTF. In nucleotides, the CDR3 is TGTGCCAGTTCAGGGTATTCGGGCTATGGCTACACCTTC.

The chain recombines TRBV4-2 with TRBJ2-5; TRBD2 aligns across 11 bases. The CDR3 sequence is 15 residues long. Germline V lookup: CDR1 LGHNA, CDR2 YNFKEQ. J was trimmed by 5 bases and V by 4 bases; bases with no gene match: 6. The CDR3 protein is CASSLSGGASETQYF. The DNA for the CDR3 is TGTGCCAGCAGCCTTAGCGGGGGGGCCTCGGAGACCCAGTACTTC.

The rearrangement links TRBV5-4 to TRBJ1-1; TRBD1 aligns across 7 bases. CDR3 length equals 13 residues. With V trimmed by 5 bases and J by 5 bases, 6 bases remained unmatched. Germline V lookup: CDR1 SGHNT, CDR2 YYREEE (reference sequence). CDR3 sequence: CASSRGLGTEAFF. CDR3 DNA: TGTGCCAGCAGTAGGGGGCTGGGGACTGAAGCTTTCTTT.

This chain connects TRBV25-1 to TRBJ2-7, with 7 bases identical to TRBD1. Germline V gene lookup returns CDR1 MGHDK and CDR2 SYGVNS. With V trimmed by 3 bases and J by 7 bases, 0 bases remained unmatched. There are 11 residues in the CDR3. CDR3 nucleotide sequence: TGTGCCAGCAGTGAGACAGGGGAGCAGTACTTC. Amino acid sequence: CASSETGEQYF.

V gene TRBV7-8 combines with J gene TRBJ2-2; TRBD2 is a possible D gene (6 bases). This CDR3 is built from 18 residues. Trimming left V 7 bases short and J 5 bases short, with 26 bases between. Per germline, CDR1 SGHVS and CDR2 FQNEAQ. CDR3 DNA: TGTGCCAGCACCGAAAATTCCTTAAGGAGGGGAGGAACCGGGGAGCTGTTTTTT. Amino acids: CASTENSLRRGGTGELFF.

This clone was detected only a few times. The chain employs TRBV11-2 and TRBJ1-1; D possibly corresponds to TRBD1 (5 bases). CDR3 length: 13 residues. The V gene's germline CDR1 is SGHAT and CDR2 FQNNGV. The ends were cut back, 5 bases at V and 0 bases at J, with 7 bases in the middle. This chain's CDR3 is CASSPTVNTEAFF. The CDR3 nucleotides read TGTGCCAGCAGCCCGACAGTGAACACTGAAGCTTTCTTT.

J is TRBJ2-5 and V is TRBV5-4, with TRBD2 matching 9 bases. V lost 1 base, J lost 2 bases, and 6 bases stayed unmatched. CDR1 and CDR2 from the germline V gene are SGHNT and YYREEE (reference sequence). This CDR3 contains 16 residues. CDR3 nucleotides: TGTGCCAGCAGCTTGAGTAGCGGGGGTCTGCAAGAGACCCAGTACTTC. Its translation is CASSLSSGGLQETQYF.

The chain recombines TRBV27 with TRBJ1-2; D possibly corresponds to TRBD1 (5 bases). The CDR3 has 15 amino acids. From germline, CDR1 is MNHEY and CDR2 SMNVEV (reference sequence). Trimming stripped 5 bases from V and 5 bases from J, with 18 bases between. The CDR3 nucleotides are TGTGCCAGCAGTCGCCGGAGGGGAGACCCATATGGCTACACCTTC. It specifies CASSRRRGDPYGYTF.